These T cell receptor beta chains were read from a single sample in a study of blood T cell repertoires in COVID-19. The data were produced by immunoSEQ multiplex PCR, yet TCRdb's version contains in-frame clones alone and is incomplete. This table has roughly 70,000 clones, 89% appearing once. Sequencing input: peripheral blood. The receptors here all came from a man older than 75 with acute or convalescent COVID-19. Each CDR3 is given with its conserved first and last residue. The D gene is left open where the match is weak. Clone size is shown for a subset of rows, as once, few, many or a class of expanded clone.

>TRBD1|TRBV19|TRBJ1-5|NA
CASSSPPGQGIYSNQPQHF
TGTGCCAGTAGTTCCCCGCCGGGACAGGGGATTTATAGCAATCAGCCCCAGCATTTT
>NA|TRBV30|TRBJ2-3|NA
CAWSVKGGGSDTQYF
TGTGCCTGGAGTGTCAAGGGCGGAGGGTCAGATACGCAGTATTTT
>NA|TRBV29-1|TRBJ1-2|NA
CSAGTERYGYTF
TGCAGCGCCGGAACCGAGCGCTATGGCTACACCTTC
>NA|TRBV5-6|TRBJ1-3|NA
CASSLGAGAGNTIYF
TGTGCCAGCAGCTTGGGAGCCGGGGCTGGAAACACCATATATTTT
>TRBD2|TRBV28|TRBJ2-5|NA
CASLRGLAGLQETQYF
TGTGCCAGCCTCAGGGGACTAGCGGGCCTACAAGAGACCCAGTACTTC
>NA|TRBV18|TRBJ2-6|NA
CASSPGATGANVLTF
TGTGCCAGCTCACCGGGGGCAACTGGGGCCAACGTCCTGACTTTC
>NA|TRBV5-1|TRBJ2-1|NA
CASSLGGVSYNEQFF
TGCGCCAGCAGCTTAGGGGGGGTGAGCTACAATGAGCAGTTCTTC
>NA|TRBV7-2|TRBJ1-1|NA
CASSLGPGEEAFF
TGTGCCAGCAGCCTAGGTCCGGGAGAGGAAGCTTTCTTT
>NA|TRBV25-1|TRBJ2-5|NA
CASSEQGFRGETQYF
TGTGCCAGCAGTGAACAAGGCTTTCGCGGGGAGACCCAGTACTTC
>NA|TRBV7-8|TRBJ1-2|NA
CASSLGAQVANYGYTF
TGTGCCAGCAGCTTAGGTGCACAAGTCGCTAACTATGGCTACACCTTC
>NA|TRBV5-1|TRBJ1-5|NA
CASSLGLGSGQPQHF
TGCGCCAGCAGCTTGGGTCTGGGTTCGGGGCAGCCCCAGCATTTT
>NA|TRBV14|TRBJ1-5|NA
CASSQGYGAPIYQPQHF
TGTGCCAGCAGCCAAGGGTATGGGGCACCCATATATCAGCCCCAGCATTTT
>NA|TRBV29-1|TRBJ2-3|NA
CSESGTGGTDTQYF
TGCAGCGAGAGCGGGACAGGTGGCACAGATACGCAGTATTTT
>TRBD1|TRBV3-1/TRBV3-2|TRBJ1-3|NA
CASSHPLQGTGNTIYF
TGTGCCAGCAGCCATCCTCTACAGGGGACTGGAAACACCATATATTTT
>TRBD1|TRBV7-9|TRBJ1-1|NA
CASSQQGAVTEAFF
TGTGCCAGCAGCCAACAGGGGGCGGTCACTGAAGCTTTCTTT
>TRBD1|TRBV9|TRBJ2-2|NA
CASSPTGTDPTGELFF
TGTGCCAGCAGCCCAACCGGGACAGACCCCACCGGGGAGCTGTTTTTT
>NA|TRBV6-2/TRBV6-3|TRBJ1-5|NA
CASSYSTSNSNQPQHF
TGTGCCAGCAGTTACTCCACTTCGAATAGCAATCAGCCCCAGCATTTT
>TRBD2|TRBV5-1|TRBJ2-7|NA
CASSSGTSPYEQYF
TGCGCCAGCAGCTCCGGGACTAGCCCCTACGAGCAGTACTTC
>NA|TRBV5-1|TRBJ2-5|NA
CASSGDNQETQYF
TGCGCCAGCAGCGGTGACAACCAAGAGACCCAGTACTTC
>NA|TRBV12-3/TRBV12-4|TRBJ1-4|once
CASSLGEKKLFF
TGTGCCAGCAGTTTAGGGGAGAAAAAACTGTTTTTT
>TRBD1|TRBV18|TRBJ1-3|NA
CASSPWTGGPSGNTIYF
TGTGCCAGCTCACCATGGACAGGGGGCCCCTCTGGAAACACCATATATTTT
>TRBD2|TRBV18|TRBJ2-1|NA
CASSPPSGRERSEQFF
TGTGCCAGCTCACCACCATCTGGGCGGGAGAGGAGTGAGCAGTTCTTC
>NA|TRBV2|TRBJ2-5|once
CATSTGGRRETQYF
TGTGCCACCTCGACTGGGGGCCGGCGAGAGACCCAGTACTTC
>NA|TRBV2|TRBJ2-7|NA
CASSRSSVRTYEQYF
TGTGCCAGCAGCCGTTCTAGCGTTCGGACCTACGAGCAGTACTTC
>NA|TRBV6-5|TRBJ2-3|NA
CASSYGAGTQYF
TGTGCCAGCAGTTATGGGGCCGGGACGCAGTATTTT
>TRBD1|TRBV5-1|TRBJ2-3|NA
CASSMGQGASIDTQYF
TGCGCCAGCAGCATGGGACAGGGGGCTAGCATTGATACGCAGTATTTT
>TRBD1|TRBV4-2|TRBJ1-1|NA
CASSLITGGEDPEAFF
TGTGCCAGCAGCCTAATAACAGGGGGGGAAGACCCTGAAGCTTTCTTT
>NA|TRBV30|TRBJ1-1|NA
CAWSVSGGDPEAFF
TGTGCCTGGAGTGTCTCGGGAGGGGACCCTGAAGCTTTCTTT
>NA|TRBV19|TRBJ2-2|NA
CASSITGSTGELFF
TGTGCCAGTAGTATTACAGGGTCCACCGGGGAGCTGTTTTTT
>TRBD2|TRBV19|TRBJ2-5|NA
CASSPGLAGETQYF
TGTGCCAGTAGTCCGGGACTAGCGGGAGAGACCCAGTACTTC
>NA|TRBV5-8|TRBJ2-1|NA
CASSLVSGWWDNEQFF
TGTGCCAGCAGCTTGGTGTCAGGGTGGTGGGACAATGAGCAGTTCTTC
>TRBD1|TRBV7-2|TRBJ1-2|few
CASSLGGTGGNYGYTF
TGTGCCAGCAGCTTAGGGGGGACAGGGGGTAACTATGGCTACACCTTC
>TRBD2|TRBV3-1/TRBV3-2|TRBJ2-3|NA
CASSPSPGGSTDTQYF
TGTGCCAGCAGCCCCTCACCCGGGGGGTCCACAGATACGCAGTATTTT
>NA|TRBV7-3|TRBJ2-3|NA
CASSFSVRGADTQYF
TGTGCCAGCAGCTTTAGCGTCAGGGGGGCAGATACGCAGTATTTT
>NA|TRBV20-1|TRBJ1-2|NA
CSARAGNGYTF
TGCAGTGCCAGAGCAGGGAACGGCTACACCTTC
>TRBD1|TRBV5-4|TRBJ2-7|NA
CASSWGTGDSYEQYF
TGTGCCAGCAGCTGGGGGACAGGAGACTCCTACGAGCAGTACTTC
>TRBD1|TRBV30|TRBJ1-3|once
CAWSGPGQIGGNTIYF
TGTGCCTGGAGTGGACCGGGACAGATAGGGGGAAACACCATATATTTT
>TRBD1|TRBV5-6|TRBJ2-7|NA
CASWKGQGSYEQYF
TGTGCCAGCTGGAAGGGACAGGGGTCCTACGAGCAGTACTTC
>TRBD2|TRBV12-3/TRBV12-4|TRBJ2-1|once
CASSLGTSAQFF
TGTGCCAGCAGTTTAGGGACTAGCGCGCAGTTCTTC
>NA|TRBV12-5|TRBJ1-2|NA
CASGLVPQGLYGYTF
TGTGCTAGTGGTTTGGTACCCCAGGGCCTCTATGGCTACACCTTC
>NA|TRBV18|TRBJ2-2|NA
CASSPTRDGELFF
TGTGCCAGCTCACCAACCCGGGACGGGGAGCTGTTTTTT
>NA|TRBV28|TRBJ1-5|once
CASSFPQGGGGQPQHF
TGTGCCAGCAGTTTCCCCCAGGGAGGAGGAGGGCAGCCCCAGCATTTT
>TRBD1|TRBV19|TRBJ1-1|NA
CASSTQVPGQGSGTEAFF
TGTGCCAGTAGTACACAAGTCCCGGGACAGGGCAGCGGCACTGAAGCTTTCTTT
>NA|TRBV10-2|TRBJ2-2|NA
CASSGQGSTGELFF
TGCGCCAGCAGTGGGCAGGGATCCACCGGGGAGCTGTTTTTT
>NA|TRBV5-5|TRBJ1-1|NA
CASSLDSYTEAFF
TGTGCCAGCAGCTTGGACAGTTACACTGAAGCTTTCTTT
>TRBD2|TRBV2|TRBJ2-2|once
CASSLAGLNTGELFF
TGTGCCAGCAGTTTAGCGGGGCTGAACACCGGGGAGCTGTTTTTT
>TRBD2|TRBV6-6|TRBJ2-1|NA
CASRPAGGPHNEQFF
TGTGCCAGCAGACCAGCGGGAGGGCCGCACAATGAGCAGTTCTTC
>NA|TRBV5-1|TRBJ2-2|NA
CASSPLRGTGELFF
TGCGCCAGCAGCCCTCTTAGGGGGACCGGGGAGCTGTTTTTT
>NA|TRBV5-1|TRBJ1-2|NA
CASSLEGALGYTF
TGCGCCAGCAGCTTGGAAGGGGCTTTGGGCTACACCTTC
>NA|TRBV5-1|TRBJ1-5|NA
CASSVDGNQPQHF
TGCGCCAGCAGCGTCGACGGGAATCAGCCCCAGCATTTT
>TRBD1|TRBV12-3/TRBV12-4|TRBJ1-2|NA
CASTVQGDYGYTF
TGTGCCAGCACCGTACAGGGGGACTATGGCTACACCTTC
>NA|TRBV5-8|TRBJ1-2|once
CASSLMGAGGGGYTF
TGTGCCAGCAGCCTGATGGGGGCAGGAGGCGGCGGCTACACCTTC
>NA|TRBV7-9|TRBJ1-2|NA
CASSRVGTSGYGYTF
TGTGCCAGCAGCCGAGTTGGGACTTCGGGCTATGGCTACACCTTC
>TRBD1|TRBV27|TRBJ2-5|NA
CASSVRQGQETQYF
TGTGCCAGCAGTGTAAGACAGGGGCAAGAGACCCAGTACTTC
>TRBD2|TRBV5-1|TRBJ2-1|NA
CASSSSGSSYNEQFF
TGCGCCAGCAGCTCTAGCGGGAGCTCCTACAATGAGCAGTTCTTC